Below, 6 T cell receptor beta chains from the same sample are listed, as sequenced in a study of T cell repertoires in cytomegalovirus infection. TCRdb passed the reads through MiXCR, listing each CDR3 protein once. In the table there are hundreds of thousands of distinct CDR3 sequences, under 40% of which are singletons. The specimen sequenced was PBMCs. Receptors were obtained from a human donor in good health (CMV status not recorded). Some clones in this sample may be carry-over from other donors' samples.

This clonotype was seen more than once but under ten times. V and J are TRBV15 and TRBJ1-5, with unresolved D. Germline loops: CDR1 LNHNV, CDR2 YYDKDF (reference sequence). This CDR3 has 13 amino acids. Between the trimmed V and J ends, which lost 0 bases and 7 bases, there was a span of 7 bases. The CDR3 loop is CATSRDFVQPQHF. The DNA of the CDR3 is TGTGCCACCAGCAGAGATTTTGTACAGCCCCAGCATTTT.

The V gene is TRBV28, the J gene TRBJ2-2, with D unresolved. This CDR3 contains 14 residues. Trimming pared 6 bases from V and 4 bases from J, leaving 12 bases between. Germline V gene data show CDR1 as MDHEN and CDR2 as SYDVKM. CDR3 amino acids: CASSRLGRTGELFF. The CDR3 DNA sequence: TGTGCCAGCAGCCGACTCGGACGCACCGGGGAGCTGTTTTTT.

A word on this clonotype: The CDR3 end shows no conserved phenylalanine or tryptophan, and so a read error is likely. The DNA is left out, because the CDR3 cannot be placed on it with certainty; the CDR3 is given as TCRdb lists it. J is TRBJ2-1 and V is TRBV7-8; TRBD1 was called by the table and not checked on the DNA. The CDR3 adds up to 13 amino acids, both ends counted. Germline V CDR1 and CDR2: SGHVS, FQNEAQ. The CDR3 protein is CASSPTGGVRRFL.

The chain combines TRBV20-1 with TRBJ2-1, with unresolved D. The germline V and J ends were trimmed by 1 base and 3 bases, with 7 bases remaining between them. The CDR3 sequence is 13 residues long. Germline loops: CDR1 DFQATT, CDR2 SNEGSKA (reference sequence). This CDR3 is CSARAVGYNEQFF. For the CDR3, the DNA is TGCAGTGCTAGAGCAGTCGGCTACAATGAGCAGTTCTTC.

V gene TRBV7-2 combines with J gene TRBJ1-2, with TRBD1 matching over 7 bases. From germline, CDR1 is SGHTA and CDR2 FQGNSA. With V trimmed by 6 bases and J by 5 bases, 12 bases remained unmatched. This CDR3 comprises 15 residues. The CDR3 sequence: CASRFSGTALYGYTF. The CDR3 nucleotides are TGTGCCAGCAGGTTCAGCGGGACAGCCCTATATGGCTACACCTTC. Complete variable domain (other parts from reference TRBV7-2 and TRBJ1-2): GAGVSQSPSNKVTEKGKDVELRCDPISGHTALYWYRQSLGQGLEFLIYFQGNSAPDKSGLPSDRFSAERTGGSVSTLTIQRTQQEDSAVYLCASRFSGTALYGYTFGSGTRLTVV.

The chain joins TRBV7-2 to TRBJ2-1; 15 bases fit TRBD2. The CDR3 covers 18 residues. V shed 5 bases and J 3 bases; nucleotides not matched to a gene: 8. Germline-derived CDR1 and CDR2 are SGHTA and FQGNSA. CDR3 nucleotides: TGTGCCAGCAGCCGCGGACTAGCGGGAGGGCCGTACTACAATGAGCAGTTCTTC. Protein: CASSRGLAGGPYYNEQFF.